These 30 T cell receptor beta chains share one sample of origin, sequenced in a study of STAT5B mutations in CD4+ large granular lymphocyte leukemia. Measured with immunoSEQ multiplex PCR; TCRdb has only the in-frame clones, and not every one. The data hold about 33,000 clones, with approximately 74% observed a single time. The source material was CD4+ T cells from blood buffy coats. Every receptor here comes from a human donor in good health.

This clone was detected a few times. The gene calls are TRBV30 and TRBJ2-7, with D hard to call. Germline V gives CDR1 GTSNPN, CDR2 SVGIG (reference sequence). CDR3 length equals 14 residues. The V end lost 3 bases, the J end lost 2 bases, and 14 bases lay between the germline ends. The CDR3 DNA is TGTGCCTGGAGAGTGGGGATATCCCCCTACGAGCAGTACTTC. As protein: CAWRVGISPYEQYF.

The genes are TRBV6-5 and TRBJ2-5; D is perhaps TRBD2 (6 bases). The CDR3 length is 14 residues. Trimming took 5 bases from V and 5 from J, leaving 15 bases between them. CDR1 and CDR2 from the germline V gene are MNHEY and SVGAGI. This CDR3 is CASSKPGARETQYF. CDR3 bases: TGTGCCAGCAGTAAGCCGGGAGCGAGGGAGACCCAGTACTTC.

This chain uses TRBV28 with TRBJ1-5; perhaps TRBD1 as D (6 bases). The germline V gene has CDR1 MDHEN and CDR2 SYDVKM. V was cut by 6 bases and J by 8 bases, with 17 bases left in between. The CDR3 loop spans 14 amino acids. The chain's CDR3 is CASRGGLKEKPQHF. The CDR3 DNA reads TGTGCCAGCAGGGGGGGGCTGAAGGAGAAGCCCCAGCATTTT.

To note about this clone: A read error may produce the germline difference seen at one junction end. The chain carries TRBV7-7 and TRBJ2-3; TRBD2 matches at 10 bases. Per germline, CDR1 SSHAT and CDR2 FNYEAQ (reference sequence). This CDR3 has 15 residues. DNA of the CDR3: TGTGCTAGCAGCCCGACTAGCGGGCTCACAGATACGCAGTATTTT. Encoded protein: CASSPTSGLTDTQYF.

This clone has a single count. This rearrangement joins TRBV28 to TRBJ2-7; TRBD1 is a possible D gene (6 bases). This CDR3 contains 19 residues. Between the trimmed V and J ends, which lost 5 bases and 4 bases, there was a span of 30 bases. Germline V gene sequence: CDR1 MDHEN, CDR2 SYDVKM. The CDR3 is CASSPDVRQATLRAYEQYF. DNA of the CDR3: TGTGCCAGCAGTCCCGATGTTAGACAGGCCACGCTAAGAGCATACGAGCAGTACTTC.

The J gene is TRBJ2-2, the V gene TRBV11-3, with D possibly matching TRBD2 (6 bases). Trimming took off 1 base at V and 4 bases at J, with 10 bases between the two ends. This CDR3 is built from 15 residues. The germline CDR1 and CDR2 sequences are SGHNT and YENEEA. The DNA of the CDR3 is TGTGCCAGCAGCTTAGTCCAGGGAGGCACCGGGGAGCTGTTTTTT. It translates to CASSLVQGGTGELFF.

The gene calls are TRBV29-1 and TRBJ1-3; D possibly corresponds to TRBD1 (5 bases). The V end was cut by 6 bases, the J end by 3 bases, with 15 bases between. The germline V gene encodes CDR1 SQVTM and CDR2 ANQGSEA. CDR3 size: 14 residues. The CDR3 is CSVKPQGGGNTIYF. CDR3 sequence (DNA): TGCAGCGTGAAACCTCAGGGAGGTGGAAACACCATATATTTT. Together with reference TRBV29-1 and TRBJ1-3, the CDR3 gives the full variable domain: SAVISQKPSRDICQRGTSLTIQCQVDSQVTMMFWYRQQPGQSLTLIATANQGSEATYESGFVIDKFPISRPNLTFSTLTVSNMSPEDSSIYLCSVKPQGGGNTIYFGEGSWLTVV.

The rearrangement joins TRBV7-9 to TRBJ1-2, with TRBD1 identical over 7 bases. CDR1 is SEHNR and CDR2 is FQNEAQ in the germline V gene (reference sequence). V was pared by 4 bases and J by 4 bases, with 9 bases of the junction left unmatched. This CDR3 has 15 residues. The CDR3 is CASSSGDRLPYGYTF. In nucleotides, the CDR3 is TGTGCCAGCAGCTCTGGGGACAGATTACCCTATGGCTACACCTTC. Complete variable domain (other parts from reference TRBV7-9 and TRBJ1-2): DTGVSQNPRHKITKRGQNVTFRCDPISEHNRLYWYRQTLGQGPEFLTYFQNEAQLEKSRLLSDRFSAERPKGSFSTLEIQRTEQGDSAMYLCASSSGDRLPYGYTFGSGTRLTVV.

The sample holds a few counts of this clone. V gene TRBV18 combines with J gene TRBJ1-2; weak D call: TRBD1 (5 bases). The CDR3 runs to 16 residues. CDR1 and CDR2 (germline): KGHSH, LQKENI. V gave up 2 bases and J gave up 7 bases, with 20 bases separating them. CDR3 in DNA: TGTGCCAGCTCACCAACTTTGTACAGGCGTGAGGTTGGCTACACCTTC. It specifies CASSPTLYRREVGYTF.

The chain recombines TRBV18 with TRBJ1-1; no clear D. The CDR3 covers 18 residues. V shed 3 bases and J shed 0 bases, with 20 bases lying between them. The germline V gene encodes CDR1 KGHSH and CDR2 LQKENI. In DNA, the CDR3 is TGTGCCAGCTCACCCCTCGGGTTGCGGGGAACCATGAACACTGAAGCTTTCTTT. The encoded protein is CASSPLGLRGTMNTEAFF. The full variable domain, its missing parts supplied by reference TRBV18 and TRBJ1-1, is NAGVMQNPRHLVRRRGQEARLRCSPMKGHSHVYWYRQLPEEGLKFMVYLQKENIIDESGMPKERFSAEFPKEGPSILRIQQVVRGDSAAYFCASSPLGLRGTMNTEAFFGQGTRLTVV.

This clone has just a few counts. This chain connects TRBV18 to TRBJ2-2; tentative D call: TRBD1 (6 bases). Trimming removed 3 bases from V and 0 bases from J, with 17 bases in between. CDR1 is KGHSH, CDR2 LQKENI, per germline. CDR3 length equals 18 residues. This CDR3 reads CASSPTLLGQSNTGELFF. Here the CDR3 DNA reads TGTGCCAGCTCACCCACTCTTCTCGGACAGTCGAACACCGGGGAGCTGTTTTTT.

The chain recombines TRBV18 with TRBJ1-5, with D tentatively TRBD1 (5 bases). CDR3 length: 18 amino acids. CDR1 KGHSH and CDR2 LQKENI come from the germline V gene. Deletions cut 4 bases from V and 0 bases from J, with 19 bases between. This chain's CDR3 is CASSRQSGQGGSNQPQHF. Here the CDR3 DNA reads TGTGCCAGCTCACGACAGTCCGGGCAGGGCGGTAGCAATCAGCCCCAGCATTTT.

This clone was picked up a small number of times. The CDR3 protein is CASSHDEGAHQPQHF. CDR3 DNA: TGTGCCAGCAGCCATGATGAGGGGGCCCATCAGCCCCAGCATTTT. This chain links TRBV4-2 with TRBJ1-5; 7 bases match TRBD1. This CDR3 spans 15 amino acids. V shed 3 bases, J shed 5 bases, and the junction held 7 bases outside the gene matches. In germline, CDR1 is LGHNA, CDR2 YNFKEQ.

The gene calls are TRBV2 and TRBJ1-6, with TRBD1 as a possible D gene (5 bases). There are 15 residues in the CDR3. Trimming shortened V by 2 bases and J by 6 bases, and 11 bases separated the two germline ends. Germline V CDR1 and CDR2: SNHLY, FYNNEI. The CDR3 sequence: CASSEQGQTNSPLHF. CDR3 nucleotides: TGTGCCAGCAGTGAACAGGGCCAAACTAATTCACCCCTCCACTTT.

This chain connects TRBV28 to TRBJ1-1, with D uncertain. Trimming removed 5 bases at V and 0 bases at J, with 10 bases between. Germline V gives CDR1 MDHEN, CDR2 SYDVKM. This CDR3 comprises 14 residues. CDR3 in amino acids: CASSQLGLNTEAFF. The CDR3 coding sequence is TGTGCCAGCAGTCAACTCGGGCTGAACACTGAAGCTTTCTTT. Variable domain in full (rest from reference TRBV28 and TRBJ1-1): DVKVTQSSRYLVKRTGEKVFLECVQDMDHENMFWYRQDPGLGLRLIYFSYDVKMKEKGDIPEGYSVSREKKERFSLILESASTNQTSMYLCASSQLGLNTEAFFGQGTRLTVV.

The CDR3 region has the DNA TGTGCCAGCAGACGGACTACCACAGATACGCAGTATTTT. Protein product: CASRRTTTDTQYF. The genes are TRBV27 and TRBJ2-3, with a weak D call TRBD2 (6 bases). V was trimmed by 6 bases and J by 2 bases, leaving 9 bases between them. Germline assignment: CDR1 MNHEY and CDR2 SMNVEV (reference sequence). The CDR3 consists of 13 residues.

The V and J genes are TRBV4-1 and TRBJ2-2; D may be TRBD2 (5 bases). Trimming shortened V by 0 bases and J by 3 bases, and 14 bases separated the two germline ends. There are 17 residues in the CDR3. CDR1 MGHRA and CDR2 YSYEKL come from the germline V gene. The chain's CDR3 is CASSQDLTGTYTGELFF. Here the CDR3 DNA reads TGCGCCAGCAGCCAAGACTTGACGGGAACATACACCGGGGAGCTGTTTTTT.

The sample holds a few counts of this clone. In DNA form, the CDR3 reads TGTGCCAGCAGCCCGCCGGATTACTCCTACATCGGGACTGAAGCTTTCTTT. Amino acids: CASSPPDYSYIGTEAFF. This chain links TRBV7-9 with TRBJ1-1; D is unresolved. V was trimmed by 5 bases and J by 5 bases, leaving 24 bases between them. There are 17 residues in the CDR3. Germline assignment: CDR1 SEHNR and CDR2 FQNEAQ (reference sequence).

The chain joins TRBV9 to TRBJ1-1; D call uncertain. The CDR3 runs 13 residues. V dropped 4 bases and J dropped 0 bases, with 7 bases sitting between them. CDR1 and CDR2 from the germline V gene are SGDLS and YYNGEE. Written as DNA, the CDR3 is TGTGCCAGCAGCCGGGCGGTGAACACTGAAGCTTTCTTT. Encoded protein: CASSRAVNTEAFF. The full variable domain, its missing parts supplied by reference TRBV9 and TRBJ1-1, is DSGVTQTPKHLITATGQRVTLRCSPRSGDLSVYWYQQSLDQGLQFLIQYYNGEERAKGNILERFSAQQFPDLHSELNLSSLELGDSALYFCASSRAVNTEAFFGQGTRLTVV.

The V call is TRBV7-9, the J call TRBJ2-5, with D uncertain. Trimming pared 2 bases from V and 2 bases from J, leaving 9 bases between. The CDR3 is 14 residues long. CDR1 and CDR2 (germline): SEHNR, FQNEAQ (reference sequence). The CDR3 DNA reads TGTGCCAGCAGCTTACACCAGGATCAAGAGACCCAGTACTTC. It codes for CASSLHQDQETQYF.

This clone was picked up a small number of times. The gene calls are TRBV4-1 and TRBJ2-7; no reliable D call. V dropped 2 bases and J dropped 5 bases, with 13 bases sitting between them. The germline gives CDR1 MGHRA, CDR2 YSYEKL. The CDR3 totals 14 residues. The CDR3 sequence is CASSQLLRENEQYF. CDR3 coding DNA: TGCGCCAGCAGCCAACTTCTCCGTGAGAACGAGCAGTACTTC.

The table lists this clone with a count of one. The CDR3 DNA sequence: TGTGCCAGCAGCTTGGACGGGACAAACGAAGAGACCCAGTACTTC. This sequence encodes CASSLDGTNEETQYF. This chain uses TRBV11-3 with TRBJ2-5, with D possibly matching TRBD1 (6 bases). Germline V CDR1 and CDR2: SGHNT, YENEEA. Trimming left V 3 bases short and J 3 bases short, with 14 bases between. This CDR3 is built from 15 residues.

Of note for this clone: Different DNA sequences within this sample yield the same CDR3. This rearrangement joins TRBV19 to TRBJ2-5, with a tentative D call TRBD2 (6 bases). V lost 1 base, J lost 1 base, and 7 bases lay in between. Germline lookup yields CDR1 LNHDA and CDR2 SQIVND (reference sequence). CDR3 length: 14 amino acids. The CDR3, as DNA: TGTGCCAGTAGTATAGGCGGGGCCCAAGAGACCCAGTACTTC. Protein: CASSIGGAQETQYF. Full variable domain (rest looked up from reference TRBV19 and TRBJ2-5): DGGITQSPKYLFRKEGQNVTLSCEQNLNHDAMYWYRQDPGQGLRLIYYSQIVNDFQKGDIAEGYSVSREKKESFPLTVTSAQKNPTAFYLCASSIGGAQETQYFGPGTRLLVL.

The chain carries TRBV5-6 and TRBJ1-2; D is unclear. V was clipped by 3 bases and J by 0 bases, with 12 bases between them. The CDR3 has 15 residues. The germline V gene has CDR1 SGHDT and CDR2 YYEEEE. CDR3 sequence (DNA): TGTGCCAGCAGCTCCGGCCCTTCGGCTAACTATGGCTACACCTTC. As protein: CASSSGPSANYGYTF.

V gene TRBV7-2 combines with J gene TRBJ1-2; D is perhaps TRBD1 (5 bases). Germline V gene sequence: CDR1 SGHTA, CDR2 FQGNSA. The CDR3 consists of 14 residues. Between the trimmed V and J ends, which lost 1 base and 3 bases, there was a span of 9 bases. CDR3: CASSLVTQDYGYTF. DNA for the CDR3: TGTGCCAGCAGCTTAGTAACACAGGACTATGGCTACACCTTC. The full variable domain, rest sourced from reference TRBV7-2 and TRBJ1-2, is GAGVSQSPSNKVTEKGKDVELRCDPISGHTALYWYRQSLGQGLEFLIYFQGNSAPDKSGLPSDRFSAERTGGSVSTLTIQRTQQEDSAVYLCASSLVTQDYGYTFGSGTRLTVV.

The V and J genes are TRBV7-2 and TRBJ2-3; D gene uncertain. This CDR3 region has 12 residues. V lost 4 bases and J lost 8, with 10 bases in between. Looked up from germline, CDR1 is SGHTA and CDR2 is FQGNSA. CDR3 sequence (DNA): TGTGCCAGCAGCTATAACGAAGGTACGCAGTATTTT. It specifies CASSYNEGTQYF.

The chain has TRBV6-6 and TRBJ1-5; D ambiguous. The germline CDR1 and CDR2 sequences are MNHNY and SVGAGI (reference sequence). V lost 7 bases, J lost 7 bases, and 11 bases lay in between. CDR3 size: 12 residues. This CDR3 reads CASTNQEQPQHF. CDR3 in DNA: TGTGCCAGCACTAATCAAGAACAGCCCCAGCATTTT.

The count of this clone is one. This chain joins TRBV5-1 and TRBJ2-1, with 9 nucleotides matching TRBD2. Per germline, CDR1 SGHRS and CDR2 YFSETQ. V was pared by 4 bases and J by 1 base, with 6 bases of the junction left unmatched. This CDR3 has 16 residues. The CDR3 here is CASSPGLASSYNEQFF. The CDR3 DNA reads TGCGCCAGCAGCCCCGGACTAGCGAGTTCCTACAATGAGCAGTTCTTC.

The CDR3 nucleotides are TGTGCCAGCAGCCTGGACAAGAACACTGAAGCTTTCTTT. Translation gives CASSLDKNTEAFF. The chain employs TRBV6-6 and TRBJ1-1; D might be TRBD1 (5 bases). The CDR3 runs to 13 residues. The V end was cut by 6 bases, the J end by 1 base, with 9 bases between. The germline CDR1 and CDR2 sequences are MNHNY and SVGAGI (reference sequence).

The rearrangement uses TRBV11-3 and TRBJ2-1; 10 positions match TRBD2. V lost 5 bases, J lost 8 bases, and 6 bases stayed unmatched. The CDR3 contains 14 residues. The germline V gene has CDR1 SGHNT and CDR2 YENEEA. CDR3 in DNA: TGTGCCAGCAGCCGTGGACTAGCGGTGGATGAGCAGTTCTTC. This sequence encodes CASSRGLAVDEQFF.